This T cell receptor (beta chain) was identified in a study of shared clonotypes between healthy human individuals. Nashville, Tennessee was home to all donors, who were Caucasian adults. V dropped 4 bases and J dropped 4; count of bases not matched to a gene: 13. Germline CDR1 and CDR2: SGDLS and YYNGEE. This CDR3 region has 17 residues. This was a deep-level run. Measured with immunoSEQ multiplex PCR; TCRdb has only the in-frame clones, and not every one. The sample lists about 490,000 clones; approximately 80% were seen once. The chain employs TRBV9 and TRBJ2-1; TRBD2 matches at 8 bases. The clonotype comes from a woman aged 35 to 49 in good health. Some clones in this sample may be carry-over from other donors' samples. The sequenced material came from PBMCs. CDR3 sequence reads: CASSRRNGAGGYNEQFF. The CDR3 DNA sequence: TGTGCCAGCAGCCGACGGAACGGGGCGGGAGGATACAATGAGCAGTTCTTC. Looking up the rest from reference TRBV9 and TRBJ2-1 gives the full variable domain: DSGVTQTPKHLITATGQRVTLRCSPRSGDLSVYWYQQSLDQGLQFLIQYYNGEERAKGNILERFSAQQFPDLHSELNLSSLELGDSALYFCASSRRNGAGGYNEQFFGPGTRLTVL.